Detailed here is one T cell receptor beta chain. The junction differs from germline at one of its ends, possibly a read error. The data stem from a study of beta chain features in type 1 diabetes. The investigators reverse transcribed all of the isolated RNA, so they sequenced expressed TCRB transcripts. Produced via immunoSEQ multiplex PCR; TCRdb's table is partial and in-frame only. Among just over 150,000 clones, approximately 10% were seen once, and the ten largest hold around 2.1%. The germline V gene encodes CDR1 SSHAT and CDR2 FNYEAQ (reference sequence). The length of the CDR3 is 15 residues. Sequencing was done on a sample of central memory CD4+ T cells from blood. The TCR originated in a man in his late teens or twenties in good health. This chain joins TRBV7-7 and TRBJ2-3, with 7 bases lining up with TRBD2. The CDR3 reads CASSLAVGLVNTQYF. The CDR3 coding sequence is TGTGCTAGCAGCCTAGCGGTTGGACTAGTTAATACGCAGTATTTT.